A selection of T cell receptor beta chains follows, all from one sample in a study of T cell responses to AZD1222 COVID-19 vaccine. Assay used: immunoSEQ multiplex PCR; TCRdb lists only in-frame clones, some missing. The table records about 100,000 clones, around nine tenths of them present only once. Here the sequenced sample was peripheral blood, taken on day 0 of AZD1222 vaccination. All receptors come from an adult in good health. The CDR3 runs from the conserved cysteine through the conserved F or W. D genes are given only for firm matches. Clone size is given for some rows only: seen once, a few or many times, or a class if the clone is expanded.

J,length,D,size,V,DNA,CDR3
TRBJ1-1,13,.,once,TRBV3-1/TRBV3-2,TGTGCCAGCAGCCGGGGACACCTGATCGAAGCTTTCTTT,CASSRGHLIEAFF
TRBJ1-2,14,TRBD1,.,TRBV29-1,TGCAGCGTTGAATTAGGGACAGGGAGCGGTGGCTACACCTTC,CSVELGTGSGGYTF
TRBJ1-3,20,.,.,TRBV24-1,TGTGCCACCAGTGAGCCCCGGCGGGAGGAACACCCGAGCTCTGGAAACACCATATATTTT,CATSEPRREEHPSSGNTIYF
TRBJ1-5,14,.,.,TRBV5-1,TGCGCCAGCAGTAATGGACAGCTCAATCAGCCCCAGCATTTT,CASSNGQLNQPQHF
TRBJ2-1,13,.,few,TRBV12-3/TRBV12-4,TGTGCCAGCAGTTTCGGTACGGACAATGAGCAGTTCTTC,CASSFGTDNEQFF
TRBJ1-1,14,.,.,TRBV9,TGTGCCAGCAGCGTGGACAGCGCTCTCACTGAAGCTTTCTTT,CASSVDSALTEAFF
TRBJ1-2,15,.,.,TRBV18,TGTGCCAGCTCTTCTACAGGGCCCGGGAACTATGGCTACACCTTC,CASSSTGPGNYGYTF
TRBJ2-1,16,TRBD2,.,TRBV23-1,TGCGCCAGCAGTCCCTCGGGACTAGCGGGGGCAAATGAGCAGTTCTTC,CASSPSGLAGANEQFF
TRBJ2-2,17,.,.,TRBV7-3,TGTGCCAGCAGCTTAACAGCGGGACACGCGAACACCGGGGAGCTGTTTTTT,CASSLTAGHANTGELFF
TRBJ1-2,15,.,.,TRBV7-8,TGTGCCAGCAGCTTAGTAGCGGGAGGGGTTGTAGGCTACACCTTC,CASSLVAGGVVGYTF
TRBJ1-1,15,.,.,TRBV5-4,TGTGCCAGCAGCTTGGGTACAGGGAGGTTCACTGAAGCTTTCTTT,CASSLGTGRFTEAFF
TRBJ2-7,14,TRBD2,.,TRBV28,TGTGCCAGCAATCGCGGACTAGCTACCTACGAGCAGTACTTC,CASNRGLATYEQYF
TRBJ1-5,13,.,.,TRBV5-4,TGTGCCAGCAGCGCGGACAGTAATCAGCCCCAGCATTTT,CASSADSNQPQHF
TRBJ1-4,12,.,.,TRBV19,TGTGCCAGTAGCTCAGGGTATGAAAAACTGTTTTTT,CASSSGYEKLFF
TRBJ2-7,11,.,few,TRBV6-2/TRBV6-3,TGTGCCAGCAGCCACACCGGCGAGCAGTACTTC,CASSHTGEQYF
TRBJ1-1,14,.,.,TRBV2,TGTGCCAGCAGTGAGGTACAGGTGAACACTGAAGCTTTCTTT,CASSEVQVNTEAFF
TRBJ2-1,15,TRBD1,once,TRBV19,TGTGCCAGTAGTATAACAGGGGTGTCCTACAATGAGCAGTTCTTC,CASSITGVSYNEQFF
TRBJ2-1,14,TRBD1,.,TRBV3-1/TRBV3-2,TGTGCCAGCAGCCGCAGGACAGGCAGTAATGAGCAGTTCTTC,CASSRRTGSNEQFF
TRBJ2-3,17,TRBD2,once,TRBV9,TGTGCCAGCAGCGTTCATTCCGGGACTAGCGACACAGATACGCAGTATTTT,CASSVHSGTSDTDTQYF
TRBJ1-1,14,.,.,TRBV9,TGTGCCAGCAGCCTCAACGGAGGGCTTGGTGAAGCTTTCTTT,CASSLNGGLGEAFF
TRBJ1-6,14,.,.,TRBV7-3,TGTGCCAGCAGCTTAGAGGGCTTTAATTCACCCCTCCACTTT,CASSLEGFNSPLHF
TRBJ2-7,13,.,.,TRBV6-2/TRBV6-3,TGTGCCAGCAGTTACGGGGGTACCTACGAGCAGTACTTC,CASSYGGTYEQYF
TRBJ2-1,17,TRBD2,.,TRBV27,TGTGCCAGCAGTTTACTGGCGGGGGGGCCTCGTAGAGGTGAGCAGTTCTTC,CASSLLAGGPRRGEQFF
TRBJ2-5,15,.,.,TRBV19,TGTGCCAGTAGTATCGGGGCAGGGGACCAAGAGACCCAGTACTTC,CASSIGAGDQETQYF
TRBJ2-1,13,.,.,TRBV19,TGTGCCAGTAGTATAGACAGGGTCTATGAGCAGTTCTTC,CASSIDRVYEQFF